Below, 32 T cell receptor beta chains from the same sample are listed, as sequenced in a study of shared clonotypes between healthy human individuals. This table comes from immunoSEQ multiplex PCR, and its TCRdb copy is limited to in-frame clones, with some not included. The sample yields under 1,900,000 clones, 98% to 99% seen once. What was sequenced was naive CD4+ T cells sorted from blood. The subset denotes: CD45RA+ positively selected. All receptors derive from a young man in good health.

The V and J genes are TRBV7-8 and TRBJ2-7; 8 nucleotides agree with TRBD1. V lost 3 bases to trimming and J lost 7 bases; unmatched junction nucleotides: 8. Per germline, CDR1 SGHVS and CDR2 FQNEAQ. The CDR3 loop spans 14 amino acids. DNA of the CDR3: TGTGCCAGCAGCTTGGACAGGGTGATGGAGGAGCAGTACTTC. Its translation is CASSLDRVMEEQYF.

This clone was seen only once. The gene calls are TRBV7-2 and TRBJ2-1; tentative D call: TRBD1 (6 bases). This CDR3 is built from 14 residues. Germline V gene data show CDR1 as SGHTA and CDR2 as FQGNSA. The germline V and J ends were trimmed by 5 bases and 8 bases, with 16 bases remaining between them. CDR3 sequence: CASSRIQGRDEQFF. As DNA, the CDR3 is TGTGCCAGCAGCCGAATACAGGGACGGGATGAGCAGTTCTTC.

The V call is TRBV11-2, the J call TRBJ2-4; D is perhaps TRBD1 (5 bases). The CDR3 sequence is 15 residues long. In germline, CDR1 is SGHAT, CDR2 FQNNGV. V lost 0 bases to trimming and J lost 6 bases, with 12 bases between them. DNA for the CDR3: TGTGCCAGCAGCTTAGAAAGGGGCTCCCTAAACATTCAGTACTTC. This codes for CASSLERGSLNIQYF.

The V call is TRBV29-1, the J call TRBJ2-5; D could derive from TRBD1 or TRBD2 (5 bases each). Per the germline V gene, CDR1 is SQVTM and CDR2 is ANQGSEA. V shed 3 bases and J shed 4 bases, with 18 bases lying between them. The CDR3 length is 15 residues. CDR3 DNA: TGCAGCGTTGAGGTTGGGGGAGTTGGTCGAGAGACCCAGTACTTC. Its protein product is CSVEVGGVGRETQYF.

The chain carries TRBV6-1 and TRBJ2-5, with TRBD1 matching over 7 bases. After removal of 6 bases from V and 3 bases from J, the junction contained 13 bases not matched to a gene. The CDR3 spans 16 residues. CDR1 is MNHNS and CDR2 is SASEGT in the germline V gene. The CDR3 spells CASRESGTVVKETQYF. CDR3 nucleotides: TGTGCCAGCAGGGAATCCGGGACAGTAGTTAAAGAGACCCAGTACTTC.

The gene calls are TRBV5-5 and TRBJ2-1, with D possibly matching TRBD2 (6 bases). Per germline, CDR1 SGHKS and CDR2 YYEKEE (reference sequence). This CDR3 is built from 15 residues. V shed 3 bases and J shed 0 bases, with 10 bases lying between them. CDR3: CASSSREPSYNEQFF. CDR3 DNA sequence: TGTGCCAGCAGCTCCCGGGAGCCCTCCTACAATGAGCAGTTCTTC.

CDR3 sequence reads: CASSSGQGDVRNQPQHF. CDR3 DNA: TGCGCCAGCAGCTCTGGACAGGGAGATGTTCGCAATCAGCCCCAGCATTTT. The rearrangement uses TRBV5-1 and TRBJ1-5; 8 bases are a match to TRBD1. The CDR3 is 17 residues long. The ends lost 3 bases at V and 2 bases at J; junction bases unmatched: 10. Germline V lookup: CDR1 SGHRS, CDR2 YFSETQ.

The chain recombines TRBV5-1 with TRBJ2-2; D is perhaps TRBD2 (5 bases). The CDR3 runs to 14 residues. Per the germline V gene, CDR1 is SGHRS and CDR2 is YFSETQ. The ends were cut back, 0 bases at V and 6 bases at J, with 9 bases in the middle. The CDR3 here is CASSLGGLAGELFF. CDR3 bases: TGCGCCAGCAGCTTGGGAGGGCTCGCCGGGGAGCTGTTTTTT.

J is TRBJ2-3 and V is TRBV11-2; D not resolved. V gave up 3 bases and J gave up 0 bases, with 13 bases separating them. Germline V CDR1 and CDR2: SGHAT, FQNNGV. The CDR3 loop spans 16 amino acids. CDR3 residues: CASSFQASASTDTQYF. The DNA for the CDR3 is TGTGCCAGCAGCTTTCAGGCCAGTGCTAGCACAGATACGCAGTATTTT.

The chain joins TRBV5-1 to TRBJ2-5, with D perhaps being TRBD1 or TRBD2 (6 bases each). Germline V gene sequence: CDR1 SGHRS, CDR2 YFSETQ. This CDR3 region has 14 residues. V was shortened by 8 bases and J by 5 bases, with 19 bases between the two germline ends. This CDR3 reads CASDSGEAEETQYF. As DNA, the CDR3 is TGCGCCAGTGACTCAGGGGAGGCCGAGGAGACCCAGTACTTC.

V usage is TRBV6-1 and J usage is TRBJ1-5; maybe TRBD1 (5 bases). CDR1 is MNHNS, CDR2 SASEGT, per germline. Trimming removed 5 bases from V and 11 bases from J, with 19 bases in between. The CDR3 covers 14 residues. The DNA of the CDR3 is TGTGCCAGCAGTTCGCTCAGGGCTTCGGGGGCCCAGCATTTT. Protein: CASSSLRASGAQHF.

The rearrangement links TRBV27 to TRBJ2-7, with D tentatively TRBD2 (6 bases). Germline CDR1 MNHEY, CDR2 SMNVEV (reference sequence). The CDR3 has 16 amino acids. Trimming removed 3 bases at V and 2 bases at J, with 17 bases between. CDR3 amino acids: CASSFGGAPRAYEQYF. The CDR3 nucleotides are TGTGCCAGCAGTTTCGGGGGAGCTCCAAGAGCCTACGAGCAGTACTTC.

Note on this clone: The same CDR3 is also encoded by other DNA sequences in this sample. The rearrangement links TRBV7-2 to TRBJ2-1; 10 bases are a match to TRBD2. Germline V gene sequence: CDR1 SGHTA, CDR2 FQGNSA. V shed 5 bases and J 10 bases; nucleotides not matched to a gene: 2. The CDR3 runs 12 residues. CDR3 nucleotides: TGTGCCAGCAGCCGACTAGCGGGCGAGCAGTTCTTC. Its protein is CASSRLAGEQFF.

On this clone itself: This sample includes further DNA sequences coding for the same CDR3. The chain carries TRBV2 and TRBJ2-2; 11 bases agree with TRBD1. Germline V lookup: CDR1 SNHLY, CDR2 FYNNEI. The V segment lost 6 bases and the J segment 2 bases; nucleotides outside the gene matches: 2. The CDR3 runs 15 residues. CDR3: CASRGQGANTGELFF. Written as DNA, the CDR3 is TGTGCCAGCAGAGGACAGGGGGCAAACACCGGGGAGCTGTTTTTT.

A note on this clone: Other DNA sequences in this sample translate to the same CDR3. The chain joins TRBV9 to TRBJ2-7, with D possibly being TRBD2 (5 bases). V gave up 3 bases and J gave up 0 bases, with 7 bases separating them. The CDR3 consists of 13 residues. Per germline, CDR1 SGDLS and CDR2 YYNGEE. DNA of the CDR3: TGTGCCAGCAGCGGGGGAGTCTCCTACGAGCAGTACTTC. It encodes CASSGGVSYEQYF.

On this clone itself: The identical CDR3 is also encoded by other nucleotide sequences in the sample. The rearrangement links TRBV6-6 to TRBJ1-4; no clear D. V was shortened by 2 bases and J by 4 bases, with 5 bases between the two germline ends. Germline V gene lookup returns CDR1 MNHNY and CDR2 SVGAGI (reference sequence). The CDR3 runs to 13 residues. CDR3 in amino acids: CASSYRGNEKLFF. For the CDR3, the DNA is TGTGCCAGCAGTTACCGGGGTAATGAAAAACTGTTTTTT.

The V and J genes are TRBV27 and TRBJ1-3, with unresolved D. The CDR3 extends over 15 amino acids. The germline gives CDR1 MNHEY, CDR2 SMNVEV (reference sequence). Trimming left V 3 bases short and J 0 bases short, with 9 bases between. The CDR3 DNA is TGTGCCAGCAGTTTCAGCGGCATCTCTGGAAACACCATATATTTT. This encodes CASSFSGISGNTIYF.

The chain links TRBV27 to TRBJ2-1, with 9 positions matching TRBD1. The V gene end was trimmed by 4 bases and the J gene end by 4 bases; junction bases not matched to a gene: 5. Germline V gene data show CDR1 as MNHEY and CDR2 as SMNVEV (reference sequence). This CDR3 is 15 amino acids long. The CDR3 DNA sequence: TGTGCCAGCAGTTGGACAGGGGTCGAGTACAATGAGCAGTTCTTC. Amino acid sequence: CASSWTGVEYNEQFF.

This clone was picked up one time. The V and J genes are TRBV28 and TRBJ2-7; unclear D gene. V was shortened by 9 bases and J by 8 bases, with 8 bases between the two germline ends. The CDR3 sequence is 9 residues long. The germline V gene has CDR1 MDHEN and CDR2 SYDVKM. In nucleotides, the CDR3 is TGTGCCAGGGCTGGGAAGCAGTACTTC. Translation: CARAGKQYF. Based on the CDR3 plus reference TRBV28 and TRBJ2-7, the full variable domain is DVKVTQSSRYLVKRTGEKVFLECVQDMDHENMFWYRQDPGLGLRLIYFSYDVKMKEKGDIPEGYSVSREKKERFSLILESASTNQTSMYLCARAGKQYFGPGTRLTVT.

This clone was recorded a few times. CDR3 bases: TGCGCCAGCAGTCGAGGAAGCACCGGGGAGCTGTTTTTT. Translated: CASSRGSTGELFF. This chain links TRBV5-1 with TRBJ2-2, with no clear D. Trimming stripped 5 bases from V and 4 bases from J, with 9 bases between. This CDR3 comprises 13 residues. CDR1 is SGHRS and CDR2 is YFSETQ in the germline V gene.

This chain connects TRBV27 to TRBJ2-4; 13 nucleotides line up with TRBD2. Losses at the gene ends were 2 bases for V and 3 bases for J; bases not matched to a gene: 4. The CDR3 has 17 amino acids. CDR1 and CDR2 (germline): MNHEY, SMNVEV (reference sequence). For the CDR3, the DNA is TGTGCCAGCAGTTTAGTCGGACTAGCGGGGGACAAAAACATTCAGTACTTC. This sequence encodes CASSLVGLAGDKNIQYF.

As concerns this clone: Additional DNA sequences in this sample encode the identical CDR3. This chain links TRBV28 with TRBJ2-7; the match to TRBD2 covers 7 bases. CDR1 and CDR2 (germline): MDHEN, SYDVKM. The CDR3 length is 14 residues. V lost 6 bases and J lost 0; bases outside the gene matches: 5. The CDR3 is CASSPTGGSYEQYF. DNA for the CDR3: TGTGCCAGCAGCCCGACGGGGGGCTCCTACGAGCAGTACTTC.

This clone was detected only once. The V gene is TRBV7-6, the J gene TRBJ2-5; no clear D gene. The CDR3 consists of 16 residues. From germline, CDR1 is SGHVS and CDR2 FNYEAQ. Between the trimmed V and J ends, which lost 1 base and 3 bases, there was a span of 15 bases. CDR3 nucleotide sequence: TGTGCCAGCAGCTTAGAGTTCGAACTCCCCAAAGAGACCCAGTACTTC. Its translation: CASSLEFELPKETQYF.

The CDR3 loop reads CASTLNRRKPGGEYGYTF. The CDR3 bases are TGCGCCAGCACCCTCAACCGGAGGAAGCCAGGGGGCGAATATGGCTACACCTTC. The V and J genes are TRBV23-1 and TRBJ1-2; 8 bases are shared with TRBD1. TRBV23-1 is labeled an ORF, and its function is uncertain. The CDR3 is made up of 18 amino acids. The J segment lost 5 bases and the V segment lost 7 bases, leaving 21 bases of the junction unmatched.

This CDR3 reads CASSESGQLKLFF. The CDR3 coding sequence is TGCGCCAGCAGTGAGTCAGGACAGTTGAAACTGTTTTTT. The chain joins TRBV10-2 to TRBJ1-4, with D possibly being TRBD1 (6 bases). CDR1 and CDR2 from the germline V gene are WSHSY and SAAADI. CDR3 length equals 13 residues. V was pared by 0 bases and J by 11 bases, with 10 bases between.

The genes are TRBV27 and TRBJ2-1, with 10 positions matching TRBD2. J gave up 2 bases and V 3 bases, and 7 bases lay outside the gene matches. This CDR3 is 17 amino acids long. The germline V gene has CDR1 MNHEY and CDR2 SMNVEV (reference sequence). For the CDR3, the DNA is TGTGCCAGCAGTTTTATTGAGGGGACTAGCGCCTACAATGAGCAGTTCTTC. It is translated as CASSFIEGTSAYNEQFF.

A note on this clone: The sample carries other DNA sequences with the same CDR3. The chain recombines TRBV27 with TRBJ1-5; D not resolved. Germline V CDR1 and CDR2: MNHEY, SMNVEV (reference sequence). Between the trimmed V and J ends, which lost 2 bases and 2 bases, there was a span of 7 bases. This CDR3 comprises 14 residues. The CDR3 loop is CASSLSGGNQPQHF. The CDR3 DNA reads as TGTGCCAGCAGTTTAAGCGGGGGCAATCAGCCCCAGCATTTT.

The V call is TRBV25-1, the J call TRBJ2-1, with D possibly TRBD1 on 5 matching bases. V was cut by 5 bases and J by 4 bases, with 15 bases left in between. Looked up from germline, CDR1 is MGHDK and CDR2 is SYGVNS. The CDR3 sequence is 15 residues long. CDR3 protein: CASSPDARQYNEQFF. CDR3 sequence (DNA): TGTGCCAGCAGTCCCGATGCGAGACAGTACAATGAGCAGTTCTTC.

The CDR3 region is CASSPHLAAKVSGELFF. As DNA, the CDR3 is TGTGCCAGCAGTCCGCATTTGGCGGCGAAGGTTTCAGGGGAGCTGTTTTTT. The rearrangement joins TRBV9 to TRBJ2-2; D remains ambiguous. The V gene lost 5 bases and the J gene lost 8 bases, with 25 bases spanning the gap. The CDR3 has 17 residues. Germline CDR1 and CDR2: SGDLS and YYNGEE.

J is TRBJ1-2 and V is TRBV7-2; D is uncertain. The CDR3 totals 13 residues. Trimming stripped 2 bases from V and 13 bases from J, with 17 bases between. The V gene's germline CDR1 is SGHTA and CDR2 FQGNSA. The CDR3 DNA is TGTGCCAGCAGCTTACTTAGGGAGAGTCTCGGCACCTTC. Translation gives CASSLLRESLGTF.

This chain connects TRBV29-1 to TRBJ2-3, with TRBD2 identical over 8 bases. From germline, CDR1 is SQVTM and CDR2 ANQGSEA. This CDR3 region has 13 residues. V lost 6 bases, J lost 4 bases, and 6 bases stayed unmatched. The CDR3 nucleotides read TGCAGCGTGGAGCGGGAGATGGCAGATACGCAGTATTTT. This codes for CSVEREMADTQYF.

Here the CDR3 DNA reads TGTGCCAGCAGTTCGCCCGGGACTAGCGGGGGCACAGATACGCAGTATTTT. This encodes CASSSPGTSGGTDTQYF. J is TRBJ2-3 and V is TRBV28, with 13 bases fitting TRBD2. The CDR3 spans 17 residues. Germline CDR1 MDHEN, CDR2 SYDVKM. Unmatched junction bases numbered 5, after V lost 4 bases and J lost 1 base.